The 9 T cell receptor beta chains below come from one sample, sequenced in a study of T-cell memory formation after mild COVID-19. TCRdb processed the 5' RACE reads anew with MiXCR; each CDR3 protein has one entry. The data show roughly 200,000 distinct CDR3 sequences, under 20% seen once. Input material: PBMCs or a T cell subset sorted from them (not recorded which). These TCRs come from an adult woman who had mild COVID-19 (a few samples of this study predate the infection). Cell type and time point are not known.

To note about this clonotype: One end of the junction varies from germline; a read error may be responsible. The chain uses TRBV12-3 or TRBV12-4 and TRBJ2-4, with D perhaps matching TRBD1 (6 bases). The CDR3 spans 15 residues. This CDR3 is CASRATGAAKNSQYF. CDR3 nucleotides: TGTGCCAGCAGGGCGACAGGAGCAGCCAAAAACAGTCAGTACTTC.

This chain joins TRBV7-9 and TRBJ2-7, with 12 bases identical to TRBD2. Germline V gene sequence: CDR1 SEHNR, CDR2 FQNEAQ (reference sequence). The J segment lost 1 base and the V segment lost 1 base, leaving 2 bases of the junction unmatched. The CDR3 is 16 residues long. In nucleotides, the CDR3 is TGTGCCAGCAGCTTAGGACTAGCGGGAGAATCCTACGAGCAGTACTTC. Protein product: CASSLGLAGESYEQYF.

J is TRBJ2-7 and V is TRBV12-3 or TRBV12-4; TRBD2 matches 8 bases. J gave up 2 bases and V 5 bases, and 8 bases lay outside the gene matches. CDR3 size: 15 residues. CDR3 amino acids: CASSPVSGRAYEQYF. CDR3 nucleotide sequence: TGTGCCAGCAGTCCCGTGAGCGGGAGAGCCTACGAGCAGTACTTC.

This clonotype has at least ten counts. The V call is TRBV27, the J call TRBJ2-3; tentatively, D is TRBD1 (6 bases). This CDR3 is built from 15 residues. V dropped 7 bases and J dropped 2 bases, with 16 bases sitting between them. In germline, CDR1 is MNHEY, CDR2 SMNVEV (reference sequence). The CDR3 DNA is TGTGCCAGCAATTCGATCAGGGGAAACACAGATACGCAGTATTTT. Translation: CASNSIRGNTDTQYF.

This clonotype was observed a handful of times. The rearrangement joins TRBV30 to TRBJ2-3; D is uncertain. Germline assignment: CDR1 GTSNPN and CDR2 SVGIG (reference sequence). There are 16 residues in the CDR3. V was pared by 3 bases and J by 1 base, with 17 bases between. The DNA for the CDR3 is TGTGCCTGGAGAGGGTTGGAGCCAGCCCGCACAGATACGCAGTATTTT. It encodes CAWRGLEPARTDTQYF.

The chain employs TRBV3-1 and TRBJ1-1, with TRBD1 matching 10 bases. Germline values: CDR1 LGHDT, CDR2 YNNKEL (reference sequence). Germline trimming cut 2 bases from V and 10 bases from J; bases unmatched to any gene: 10. The CDR3 loop spans 15 amino acids. The CDR3 reads CASSQSTGGSGRAFF. The CDR3 DNA follows: TGTGCCAGCAGCCAATCGACAGGGGGCTCAGGAAGAGCTTTCTTT. The variable domain in full, with the rest retrieved from reference TRBV3-1 and TRBJ1-1, is DTAVSQTPKYLVTQMGNDKSIKCEQNLGHDTMYWYKQDSKKFLKIMFSYNNKELIINETVPNRFSPKSPDKAHLNLHINSLELGDSAVYFCASSQSTGGSGRAFFGQGTRLTVV.

In this sample, this clonotype turned up a few times. V gene TRBV4-1 combines with J gene TRBJ2-2; D is unresolved. V was cut by 4 bases and J by 5 bases, with 14 bases left in between. In germline, CDR1 is MGHRA, CDR2 YSYEKL. The CDR3 extends over 15 amino acids. The CDR3 region is CASSPANQWTGELFF. As DNA, the CDR3 is TGCGCCAGCAGCCCAGCAAATCAGTGGACCGGGGAGCTGTTTTTT.

The genes are TRBV20-1 and TRBJ2-7; TRBD1 matches 7 bases. The length of the CDR3 is 13 residues. The V gene end was trimmed by 5 bases and the J gene end by 2 bases; junction bases not matched to a gene: 6. Germline V gives CDR1 DFQATT, CDR2 SNEGSKA (reference sequence). The CDR3 reads CSALQGLTYEQYF. The CDR3, as DNA: TGCAGTGCTCTACAGGGGTTGACCTACGAGCAGTACTTC.

This clonotype occurred a few times. The CDR3 is CASSLDPTVPRELFF. The CDR3 nucleotides read TGTGCCAGCAGCTTAGATCCCACGGTCCCAAGGGAGCTGTTTTTT. The J gene is TRBJ2-2, the V gene TRBV7-9; D is undetermined. With 1 base removed from V and 9 bases from J, the gap between germline ends came to 15 bases. CDR3 length equals 15 residues. Germline CDR1 reads SEHNR; CDR2 reads FQNEAQ (reference sequence). The variable domain in full, completed from reference TRBV7-9 and TRBJ2-2, reads DTGVSQNPRHKITKRGQNVTFRCDPISEHNRLYWYRQTLGQGPEFLTYFQNEAQLEKSRLLSDRFSAERPKGSFSTLEIQRTEQGDSAMYLCASSLDPTVPRELFFGEGSRLTVL.